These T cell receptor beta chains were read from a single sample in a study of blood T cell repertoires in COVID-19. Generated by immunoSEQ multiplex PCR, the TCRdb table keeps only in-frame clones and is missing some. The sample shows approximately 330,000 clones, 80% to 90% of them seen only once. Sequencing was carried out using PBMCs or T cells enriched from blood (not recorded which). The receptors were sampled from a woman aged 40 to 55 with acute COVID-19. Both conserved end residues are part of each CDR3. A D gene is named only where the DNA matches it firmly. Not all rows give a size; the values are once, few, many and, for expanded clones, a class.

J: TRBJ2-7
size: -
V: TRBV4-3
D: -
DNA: TGCGCCAGCAGCCAATCCCGAGGAGGCGGCTACGAGCAGTACTTC
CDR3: CASSQSRGGGYEQYF

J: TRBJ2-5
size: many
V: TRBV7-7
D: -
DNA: TGTGCTAGCAGCTCCGGACGGGGATCCCAAGAGACCCAGTACTTC
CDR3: CASSSGRGSQETQYF

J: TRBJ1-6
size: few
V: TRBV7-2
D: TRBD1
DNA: TGTGCCAGCAGCCCCTGGGACAGGGGTGGTTCACCCCTCCACTTT
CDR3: CASSPWDRGGSPLHF

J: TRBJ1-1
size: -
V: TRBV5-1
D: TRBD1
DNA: TGCGCCAGCAGCTTGGAGGACAGGGGGTTCGACACTGAAGCTTTCTTT
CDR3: CASSLEDRGFDTEAFF

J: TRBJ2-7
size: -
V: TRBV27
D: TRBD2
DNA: TGTGCCAGCAGTTTACTAGCGGGCTTCTCCTACGAGCAGTACTTC
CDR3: CASSLLAGFSYEQYF

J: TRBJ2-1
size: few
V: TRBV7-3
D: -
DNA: TGTGCCAGCAGCTTTTCAGGGGTTAATGAGCAGTTCTTC
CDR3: CASSFSGVNEQFF

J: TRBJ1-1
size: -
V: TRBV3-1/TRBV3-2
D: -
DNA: TGTGCCAGCAGCCAAGATACATTTGGCCCTGAAGCTTTCTTT
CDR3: CASSQDTFGPEAFF

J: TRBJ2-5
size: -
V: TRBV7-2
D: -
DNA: TGTGCCAGCACCCCCCTCGGACAGAAGCAAGAGACCCAGTACTTC
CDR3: CASTPLGQKQETQYF

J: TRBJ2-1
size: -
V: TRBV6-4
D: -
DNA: TGTGCCAGCAGCCCCGGGACACGGAATTACAATGAGCAGTTCTTC
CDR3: CASSPGTRNYNEQFF

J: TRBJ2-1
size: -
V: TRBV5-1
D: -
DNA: TGCGCCAGCAGCGAAACTGGTGCCCTATACAATGAGCAGTTCTTC
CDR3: CASSETGALYNEQFF

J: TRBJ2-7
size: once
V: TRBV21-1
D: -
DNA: TGTGCCAGCAGCAAAGCCGGACAGTCCGTCTATCGGCAGTACTTC
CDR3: CASSKAGQSVYRQYF

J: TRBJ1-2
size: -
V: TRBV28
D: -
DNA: TGTGCCAGCAGTTTCCCGACAGGCTCTGCGAACTATGGCTACACCTTC
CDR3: CASSFPTGSANYGYTF

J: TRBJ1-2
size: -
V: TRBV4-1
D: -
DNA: TGCGCCAGCAGCCTATCCACAGTCTATGGCTACACCTTC
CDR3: CASSLSTVYGYTF

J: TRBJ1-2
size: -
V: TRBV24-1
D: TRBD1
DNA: TGTGCCACCAGTGATTCATGGGACAGTTCGGTCCTAACCTTC
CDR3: CATSDSWDSSVLTF

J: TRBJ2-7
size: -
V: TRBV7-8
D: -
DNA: TGTGCCAGCAGCTTTATACAGACGTACGAGCAGTACTTC
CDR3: CASSFIQTYEQYF

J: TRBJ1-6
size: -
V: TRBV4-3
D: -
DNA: TGCGCCAGCAGCCAAGATGTGGGAGATTCACCCCTCCACTTT
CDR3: CASSQDVGDSPLHF

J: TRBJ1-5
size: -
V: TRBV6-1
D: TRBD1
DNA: TGTGCCAGCAGTGAACGGTCCTCCCGGACAGGGGGCACCCAGCATTTT
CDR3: CASSERSSRTGGTQHF

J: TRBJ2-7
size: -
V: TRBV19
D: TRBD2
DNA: TGTGCCAGTAGCCGAAGTCTAGCGGGACCGGCCTACGAGCAGTACTTC
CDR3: CASSRSLAGPAYEQYF

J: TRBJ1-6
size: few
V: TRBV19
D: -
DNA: TGTGCCAGTAGTATGGAGCGCGGACCCCTCCACTTT
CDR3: CASSMERGPLHF

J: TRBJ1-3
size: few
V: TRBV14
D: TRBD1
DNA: TGTGCCAGCAGCCTTGGGACAGGGAAGAACACCATATATTTT
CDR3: CASSLGTGKNTIYF